This is a list of T cell receptor beta chains from one sample in a study of shared clonotypes between healthy human individuals. Clones were sequenced by immunoSEQ multiplex PCR, and TCRdb holds only the in-frame ones, with some missing. There are fewer than 1.6 million clones in the sample; about 98.5% occur only once, and about 0.4% lies in the top ten. Material: naive CD4+ T cells sorted from blood. These receptors were taken from a man aged 30-40 years in good health. CDR3s include the opening cysteine and the closing phenylalanine or tryptophan. D genes are given only for firm matches.

D gene | CDR3 length | J gene | V gene | CDR3 protein | CDR3 DNA
NA | 14 | TRBJ1-1 | TRBV9 | CASSTDASNTEAFF | TGTGCCAGCAGCACGGACGCTTCGAACACTGAAGCTTTCTTT
NA | 16 | TRBJ2-3 | TRBV5-6 | CASSLEPYSSPDTQYF | TGTGCCAGCAGCTTGGAACCATATAGTTCCCCGGATACGCAGTATTTT
TRBD2 | 15 | TRBJ2-2 | TRBV19 | CASSTIGLATGELFF | TGTGCCAGTAGTACCATAGGACTAGCGACCGGGGAGCTGTTTTTT
TRBD2 | 15 | TRBJ2-7 | TRBV7-2 | CASSTGTSVTYEQYF | TGTGCCAGCAGCACCGGGACTAGCGTTACCTACGAGCAGTACTTC
NA | 15 | TRBJ2-3 | TRBV9 | CASTLWGWGTDTQYF | TGTGCCAGCACCCTTTGGGGATGGGGCACAGATACGCAGTATTTT
NA | 13 | TRBJ1-5 | TRBV2 | CASRGGGSQPQHF | TGTGCCAGCAGAGGGGGGGGGAGTCAGCCCCAGCATTTT
NA | 15 | TRBJ2-5 | TRBV14 | CASSQEEGVQETQYF | TGTGCCAGCAGCCAAGAGGAGGGCGTTCAAGAGACCCAGTACTTC
TRBD2 | 12 | TRBJ2-7 | TRBV6-6 | CASNSRGDEQYF | TGTGCCAGCAATTCCCGGGGGGACGAGCAGTACTTC
NA | 15 | TRBJ2-7 | TRBV6-5 | CASSYSLGGSYEQYF | TGTGCCAGCAGTTACTCGCTCGGAGGCTCCTACGAGCAGTACTTC
NA | 13 | TRBJ1-2 | TRBV9 | CASSARVNYGYTF | TGTGCCAGCAGCGCCAGGGTCAACTATGGCTACACCTTC
TRBD1 | 12 | TRBJ2-1 | TRBV5-1 | CATGQGLNEQFF | TGCGCCACTGGACAGGGGCTGAATGAGCAGTTCTTC
NA | 16 | TRBJ2-7 | TRBV5-6 | CASSLGLAGSSYEQYF | TGTGCCAGCAGCTTGGGGCTGGCGGGGAGCTCCTACGAGCAGTACTTC
TRBD2 | 15 | TRBJ2-1 | TRBV6-5 | CASSHGGGVYNEQFF | TGTGCCAGCAGCCACGGGGGAGGGGTCTACAATGAGCAGTTCTTC
NA | 15 | TRBJ1-4 | TRBV5-1 | CASSLVGQPNEKLFF | TGCGCCAGCAGCTTGGTTGGACAACCTAATGAAAAACTGTTTTTT
TRBD2 | 15 | TRBJ2-7 | TRBV28 | CASTTSGSVGHEQYF | TGTGCCAGCACAACTAGCGGGTCCGTAGGCCACGAGCAGTACTTC
TRBD1 | 15 | TRBJ2-3 | TRBV4-3 | CASSHRTGSPDTQYF | TGCGCCAGCAGCCATCGGACAGGGTCCCCAGATACGCAGTATTTT